The 26 T cell receptor beta chains below were found in one sample sequenced in a study of cytomegalovirus exposure and HLA in healthy donors. Researchers ran the PCR with 60 Vbeta and 13 Jbeta primers. Profiling relied on immunoSEQ multiplex PCR, and the TCRdb table lists in-frame clones only, not all of them. Of approximately 170,000 clones in the sample, 80% were seen once. The sample taken for sequencing was PBMCs. The receptors were sampled from a woman in her forties or fifties in good health and CMV-seropositive.

This rearrangement joins TRBV7-9 to TRBJ2-3, with 8 bases that match TRBD2. V was clipped by 5 bases and J by 4 bases; unmatched bases: 11. This CDR3 is built from 16 residues. CDR1 is SEHNR, CDR2 FQNEAQ, per germline (reference sequence). CDR3 sequence (DNA): TGTGCCAGCAGCCCCTCTCGGACTAGCTTCTCAGATACGCAGTATTTT. Protein sequence: CASSPSRTSFSDTQYF. The variable domain in full, with the rest retrieved from reference TRBV7-9 and TRBJ2-3, is DTGVSQNPRHKITKRGQNVTFRCDPISEHNRLYWYRQTLGQGPEFLTYFQNEAQLEKSRLLSDRFSAERPKGSFSTLEIQRTEQGDSAMYLCASSPSRTSFSDTQYFGPGTRLTVL.

This sequence joins TRBV5-1 and TRBJ2-5; perhaps TRBD1 as D (6 bases). Trimming removed 0 bases from V and 4 bases from J, with 16 bases in between. Germline V gene data show CDR1 as SGHRS and CDR2 as YFSETQ. The CDR3 totals 16 residues. The CDR3 region has the DNA TGCGCCAGCAGCTTGGGAGGTGGGACACAGGGAGAGACCCAGTACTTC. This sequence encodes CASSLGGGTQGETQYF.

The V call is TRBV18, the J call TRBJ1-1, with TRBD1 matching over 8 bases. The CDR3 covers 16 residues. Germline CDR1 KGHSH, CDR2 LQKENI. V lost 4 bases, J lost 0 bases, and 7 bases stayed unmatched. CDR3 sequence reads: CASSRTGSNLNTEAFF. CDR3 bases: TGTGCCAGCTCACGGACAGGGTCGAACCTGAACACTGAAGCTTTCTTT. Full variable domain (remainder filled in from reference TRBV18 and TRBJ1-1): NAGVMQNPRHLVRRRGQEARLRCSPMKGHSHVYWYRQLPEEGLKFMVYLQKENIIDESGMPKERFSAEFPKEGPSILRIQQVVRGDSAAYFCASSRTGSNLNTEAFFGQGTRLTVV.

The chain carries TRBV5-1 and TRBJ1-2; D uncertain. The germline V gene encodes CDR1 SGHRS and CDR2 YFSETQ. The CDR3 loop spans 13 amino acids. The V end lost 0 bases, the J end lost 2 bases, and 5 bases lay between the germline ends. The CDR3 loop is CASSLAGNYGYTF. The CDR3 DNA is TGCGCCAGCAGCTTGGCGGGGAACTATGGCTACACCTTC. Using reference TRBV5-1 and TRBJ1-2 for the parts outside the CDR3, the full variable domain is KAGVTQTPRYLIKTRGQQVTLSCSPISGHRSVSWYQQTPGQGLQFLFEYFSETQRNKGNFPGRFSGRQFSNSRSEMNVSTLELGDSALYLCASSLAGNYGYTFGSGTRLTVV.

The chain uses TRBV5-8 and TRBJ2-3; 7 bases map to TRBD2. J gave up 5 bases and V 4 bases, and 7 bases lay outside the gene matches. The CDR3 runs 14 residues. The germline gives CDR1 SGHTS, CDR2 YDEGEE. The CDR3 bases are TGTGCCAGCAGCCCGGGTTGGGGGGGAGATACGCAGTATTTT. Translation gives CASSPGWGGDTQYF. Supplemented by reference TRBV5-8 and TRBJ2-3, the full variable domain reads EAGVTQSPTHLIKTRGQQATLRCSPISGHTSVYWYQQALGLGLQFLLWYDEGEERNRGNFPPRFSGRQFPNYSSELNVNALELEDSALYLCASSPGWGGDTQYFGPGTRLTVL.

The chain uses TRBV9 and TRBJ2-1; 13 positions match TRBD2. Germline V gene data show CDR1 as SGDLS and CDR2 as YYNGEE. Trimming removed 4 bases from V and 3 bases from J; junction bases left unmatched: 4. This CDR3 comprises 16 residues. CDR3 bases: TGTGCCAGCAGCTCCAGACTAGCGGGGGGCTACAATGAGCAGTTCTTC. This sequence encodes CASSSRLAGGYNEQFF.

CDR3 sequence (DNA): TGTGCCAGCAGCCCGCGGGGGGACCTCACAGATACGCAGTATTTT. This codes for CASSPRGDLTDTQYF. The chain employs TRBV7-9 and TRBJ2-3; 8 bases are a match to TRBD2. Germline CDR1 SEHNR, CDR2 FQNEAQ (reference sequence). With 5 bases clipped from V and 2 bases from J, the junction kept 6 bases outside the gene matches. The CDR3 extends over 15 amino acids.

The V call is TRBV4-3, the J call TRBJ1-2; D gene uncertain. Trimming removed 5 bases from V and 2 bases from J, with 15 bases in between. The germline gives CDR1 LGHNA, CDR2 YSLEER. The CDR3 has 15 residues. CDR3 DNA: TGCGCCAGCAGCGAAGCCCGAGACTCAAACTATGGCTACACCTTC. Its translation is CASSEARDSNYGYTF.

The chain employs TRBV5-1 and TRBJ2-3, with 8 nucleotides matching TRBD2. This CDR3 is 16 amino acids long. V trimming: 1 base; J trimming: 0 bases; junction bases outside the gene matches: 4. Germline V gene sequence: CDR1 SGHRS, CDR2 YFSETQ. The CDR3 DNA follows: TGCGCCAGCAGCTTGTTCGCGGGGGGAAGCACAGATACGCAGTATTTT. Translated: CASSLFAGGSTDTQYF.

The chain has TRBV28 and TRBJ2-1, with 10 bases that match TRBD2. Looked up from germline, CDR1 is MDHEN and CDR2 is SYDVKM. CDR3 size: 16 residues. The J segment lost 6 bases and the V segment lost 6 bases, leaving 11 bases of the junction unmatched. Here the CDR3 DNA reads TGTGCCAGCAGAGCGGGAGGGCCTACCGTCGTCAATGAGCAGTTCTTC. This gives the protein CASRAGGPTVVNEQFF.

V usage is TRBV7-3 and J usage is TRBJ1-2; tentative D call: TRBD1 (5 bases). CDR3 length: 14 residues. Trimming cost V 3 bases and J 7 bases, with 15 bases left between them. Germline V CDR1 and CDR2: SGHTA, FQGTGA. The CDR3 coding sequence is TGTGCCAGCAGCTTTAACCTCAGGGCCTCTGGCTACACCTTC. Amino acid sequence: CASSFNLRASGYTF. Supplemented by reference TRBV7-3 and TRBJ1-2, the full variable domain reads GAGVSQTPSNKVTEKGKYVELRCDPISGHTALYWYRQSLGQGPEFLIYFQGTGAADDSGLPNDRFFAVRPEGSVSTLKIQRTERGDSAVYLCASSFNLRASGYTFGSGTRLTVV.

This sequence joins TRBV28 and TRBJ2-7, with 9 positions matching TRBD1. With V trimmed by 2 bases and J by 2 bases, 4 bases remained unmatched. The CDR3 length is 15 residues. The germline CDR1 and CDR2 sequences are MDHEN and SYDVKM. CDR3: CASSLGGQGAYEQYF. The CDR3 DNA reads as TGTGCCAGCAGTTTAGGGGGACAGGGAGCCTACGAGCAGTACTTC.

This chain uses TRBV7-2 with TRBJ2-3; 14 bases fit TRBD2. V lost 1 base to trimming and J lost 7 bases; unmatched junction nucleotides: 4. Germline V gene sequence: CDR1 SGHTA, CDR2 FQGNSA. The CDR3 is made up of 16 amino acids. As DNA, the CDR3 is TGTGCCAGCAGCTTAGGACTAGCGGGGGGGCTGAATACGCAGTATTTT. This sequence encodes CASSLGLAGGLNTQYF.

The chain employs TRBV27 and TRBJ1-5; no clear D gene. Germline loops: CDR1 MNHEY, CDR2 SMNVEV (reference sequence). Trimming shortened V by 2 bases and J by 0 bases, and 8 bases separated the two germline ends. The CDR3 totals 15 residues. CDR3 sequence: CASSLRGYSNQPQHF. DNA for the CDR3: TGTGCCAGCAGTTTACGGGGTTATAGCAATCAGCCCCAGCATTTT.

This clone has just a few counts. This sequence joins TRBV4-3 and TRBJ1-4, with D uncertain. CDR1 is LGHNA and CDR2 is YSLEER in the germline V gene. The CDR3 spans 21 residues. V dropped 0 bases and J dropped 1 base, with 24 bases sitting between them. The CDR3 DNA is TGCGCCAGCAGCCAAGAGATCCCCCCGGGAGTCAATTTTTTAACTAATGAAAAACTGTTTTTT. The encoded protein is CASSQEIPPGVNFLTNEKLFF.

With respect to this clone: The junction differs from germline at one of its ends, possibly a read error. The V call is TRBV19, the J call TRBJ2-1, with TRBD2 identical over 13 bases. This CDR3 is built from 17 residues. CDR1 is LNHDA, CDR2 SQIVND, per germline (reference sequence). In nucleotides, the CDR3 is TGTGCCAGTAGTAGACTAGCGGGAGGACTCTCCTACAATAAGCAGTTCTTC. It yields the protein CASSRLAGGLSYNKQFF.

CDR3 DNA: TGTGCCAGTCAGGAGGGCGGGGCAACTAATGAAAAACTGTTTTTT. It is translated as CASQEGGATNEKLFF. The genes are TRBV2 and TRBJ1-4; no clear D gene. This CDR3 is built from 15 residues. V lost 9 bases and J 0 bases, leaving 14 bases between the germline ends. The germline V gene encodes CDR1 SNHLY and CDR2 FYNNEI.

The chain has TRBV18 and TRBJ2-1; D is uncertain. The length of the CDR3 is 15 residues. In germline, CDR1 is KGHSH, CDR2 LQKENI. Trimming took off 1 base at V and 0 bases at J, with 7 bases between the two ends. As DNA, the CDR3 is TGTGCCAGCTCACCACGGTCTAGCTCCTACAATGAGCAGTTCTTC. It specifies CASSPRSSSYNEQFF.

V usage is TRBV28 and J usage is TRBJ1-6; no firm D call. The V end lost 7 bases, the J end lost 1 base, and 17 bases lay between the germline ends. Germline V CDR1 and CDR2: MDHEN, SYDVKM. This CDR3 is 17 amino acids long. The CDR3, as DNA: TGTGCCAGCACCCCCGTCAAGAGGGCGTCCTATAATTCACCCCTCCACTTT. Amino acids: CASTPVKRASYNSPLHF.

The gene calls are TRBV7-8 and TRBJ2-7, with 7 bases matching TRBD1. The CDR3 runs 17 residues. Germline V gene data show CDR1 as SGHVS and CDR2 as FQNEAQ. J was trimmed by 4 bases and V by 0 bases; bases with no gene match: 12. Here the CDR3 DNA reads TGTGCCAGCAGCTTAGCGCGTTCAGGGGGTGCCCGTTACGAGCAGTACTTC. It translates to CASSLARSGGARYEQYF. The complete variable domain, with remaining parts taken from reference TRBV7-8 and TRBJ2-7, reads GAGVSQSPRYKVAKRGQDVALRCDPISGHVSLFWYQQALGQGPEFLTYFQNEAQLDKSGLPSDRFFAERPEGSVSTLKIQRTQQEDSAVYLCASSLARSGGARYEQYFGPGTRLTVT.

V and J are TRBV10-3 and TRBJ2-7, with 9 bases that match TRBD1. The CDR3 totals 15 residues. Germline lookup yields CDR1 ENHRY and CDR2 SYGVKD. The V gene end was trimmed by 6 bases and the J gene end by 1 base; junction bases not matched to a gene: 7. CDR3 loop: CAISGPGQGSYEQYF. CDR3 bases: TGTGCCATCAGCGGCCCGGGACAGGGATCCTACGAGCAGTACTTC.

This sequence joins TRBV28 and TRBJ1-1, with D possibly TRBD1 on 5 matching bases. Germline V gives CDR1 MDHEN, CDR2 SYDVKM. There are 12 residues in the CDR3. Deletions cut 7 bases from V and 4 bases from J, with 10 bases between. CDR3 in amino acids: CASTGRGTEAFF. In DNA form, the CDR3 reads TGTGCCAGCACAGGGAGGGGCACTGAAGCTTTCTTT.

The V and J genes are TRBV4-1 and TRBJ2-5; 12 nucleotides line up with TRBD2. CDR1 is MGHRA, CDR2 YSYEKL, per germline. With 1 base clipped from V and 5 bases from J, the junction kept 8 bases outside the gene matches. The CDR3 has 17 residues. CDR3 nucleotides: TGCGCCAGCAGCCAAGGACTAGCGGGAGTGGTCTGGGAGACCCAGTACTTC. As protein: CASSQGLAGVVWETQYF.

The gene calls are TRBV6-5 and TRBJ2-7; 11 bases line up with TRBD1. Looked up from germline, CDR1 is MNHEY and CDR2 is SVGAGI. This CDR3 region has 15 residues. V lost 5 bases and J lost 6; bases outside the gene matches: 9. The CDR3 here is CASSQTGTGGSEQYF. CDR3 nucleotides: TGTGCCAGCAGTCAAACCGGGACAGGGGGTTCCGAGCAGTACTTC.

The chain is built from TRBV27 and TRBJ2-2; tentative D call: TRBD2 (6 bases). CDR3 length: 18 residues. With 5 bases removed from V and 3 bases from J, the gap between germline ends came to 22 bases. Germline assignment: CDR1 MNHEY and CDR2 SMNVEV (reference sequence). The CDR3 DNA sequence: TGTGCCAGCAGTCGTACCCCTCTAGCGTCTTATGACACCGGGGAGCTGTTTTTT. This sequence encodes CASSRTPLASYDTGELFF.

J is TRBJ1-2 and V is TRBV30, with 7 bases that match TRBD1. The length of the CDR3 is 13 residues. The J segment lost 2 bases and the V segment lost 8 bases, leaving 8 bases of the junction unmatched. CDR1 is GTSNPN, CDR2 SVGIG, per germline (reference sequence). The CDR3, as DNA: TGTGCCGCGGGTACAGGGGCAAACTATGGCTACACCTTC. Translation: CAAGTGANYGYTF.